These 17 T cell receptor beta chains share one sample of origin, sequenced in a study of CD8 T cells in Susac syndrome. When the RNA was reverse transcribed, random hexamers were used with an input of roughly 0.5 to 1 ug. A single record per CDR3 protein comes from TCRdb applying MiXCR to the immunoSEQ multiplex PCR reads. Of some 95,000 distinct CDR3 sequences in the sample, about 93% were seen once. Sequencing was carried out using CD8+ T cells from PBMCs. All receptors derive from a human donor in good health.

The chain couples TRBV24-1 to TRBJ2-3; maybe TRBD2 (6 bases). Per the germline V gene, CDR1 is KGHDR and CDR2 is SFDVKD. This CDR3 spans 12 amino acids. V gave up 7 bases and J gave up 6 bases, with 10 bases separating them. CDR3 region: CATSAGRDTQYF. As DNA, the CDR3 is TGTGCCACCAGCGCAGGGAGGGATACGCAGTATTTT.

This chain joins TRBV29-1 and TRBJ2-2; TRBD1 might be the D (5 bases). CDR1 and CDR2 (germline): SQVTM, ANQGSEA. CDR3 size: 13 residues. Trimming shortened V by 1 base and J by 5 bases, and 8 bases separated the two germline ends. The CDR3 here is CSVEGQPTGELFF. The CDR3 DNA sequence: TGCAGCGTTGAAGGACAGCCAACCGGGGAGCTGTTTTTT.

The chain employs TRBV7-9 and TRBJ2-5, with a weak D call TRBD2 (6 bases). The V end was cut by 2 bases, the J end by 4 bases, with 14 bases between. CDR1 and CDR2 from the germline V gene are SEHNR and FQNEAQ (reference sequence). The CDR3 sequence is 15 residues long. CDR3 protein: CASSLLRLDRETQYF. The CDR3 bases are TGTGCCAGCAGCTTACTCCGACTAGACAGAGAGACCCAGTACTTC.

The V call is TRBV4-1, the J call TRBJ2-7; D is possibly TRBD1 or TRBD2 (5 bases each). CDR3 length equals 15 residues. Germline V gives CDR1 MGHRA, CDR2 YSYEKL. Between the trimmed V and J ends, which lost 1 base and 2 bases, there was a span of 12 bases. The CDR3 reads CASSQAPGAPYEQYF. CDR3 DNA: TGCGCCAGCAGCCAAGCACCCGGGGCCCCCTACGAGCAGTACTTC.

The chain combines TRBV27 with TRBJ2-3; 9 bases agree with TRBD1. After removal of 3 bases from V and 5 bases from J, the junction contained 9 bases not matched to a gene. Germline loops: CDR1 MNHEY, CDR2 SMNVEV (reference sequence). This CDR3 is built from 16 residues. The CDR3 is CASSFADRGARDTQYF. The CDR3 nucleotides are TGTGCCAGCAGTTTTGCGGACAGGGGCGCGAGAGATACGCAGTATTTT.

CDR3 residues: CSASETDEANYGYTF. The CDR3 nucleotides are TGCAGTGCTAGCGAGACAGATGAAGCTAACTATGGCTACACCTTC. The chain uses TRBV20-1 and TRBJ1-2; D might be TRBD1 (5 bases). This CDR3 spans 15 amino acids. Trimming pared 3 bases from V and 0 bases from J, leaving 14 bases between. CDR1 is DFQATT, CDR2 SNEGSKA, per germline (reference sequence).

The chain links TRBV11-2 to TRBJ2-7; 8 positions agree with TRBD1. This CDR3 has 13 amino acids. CDR1 and CDR2 from the germline V gene are SGHAT and FQNNGV. After removal of 0 bases from V and 13 bases from J, the junction contained 8 bases not matched to a gene. The CDR3 DNA sequence: TGTGCCAGCAGCTTAGATGGGACAGGCCAGAGATACTTC. Amino acid sequence: CASSLDGTGQRYF.

The V call is TRBV20-1, the J call TRBJ1-5; D remains ambiguous. V was shortened by 6 bases and J by 2 bases, with 11 bases between the two germline ends. Germline loops: CDR1 DFQATT, CDR2 SNEGSKA (reference sequence). The length of the CDR3 is 13 residues. In DNA, the CDR3 is TGCAGTGCCAGGACCATGGGCAATCAGCCCCAGCATTTT. Its protein is CSARTMGNQPQHF.

The rearrangement uses TRBV19 and TRBJ2-5, with TRBD1 matching 9 bases. V was pared by 4 bases and J by 1 base, with 4 bases of the junction left unmatched. CDR1 and CDR2 from the germline V gene are LNHDA and SQIVND (reference sequence). There are 15 residues in the CDR3. CDR3 nucleotide sequence: TGTGCCAGTAGTAAGGTGACAGGGGGCCAAGAGACCCAGTACTTC. This translates into CASSKVTGGQETQYF.

This clonotype was found once. The chain recombines TRBV2 with TRBJ1-2, with D possibly TRBD1 on 5 matching bases. This CDR3 contains 15 residues. V was trimmed by 3 bases and J by 6 bases, leaving 17 bases between them. The germline V gene has CDR1 SNHLY and CDR2 FYNNEI. The CDR3 is CASSEGDRPVDGYTF. In DNA form, the CDR3 reads TGTGCCAGCAGTGAGGGGGACCGGCCCGTAGATGGCTACACCTTC.

The rearrangement joins TRBV5-1 to TRBJ2-7, with D hard to call. The V end lost 0 bases, the J end lost 2 bases, and 9 bases lay between the germline ends. The CDR3 has 14 residues. Germline-derived CDR1 and CDR2 are SGHRS and YFSETQ. Written as DNA, the CDR3 is TGCGCCAGCAGCTTGGGGTTGGGGACCTACGAGCAGTACTTC. Residues: CASSLGLGTYEQYF.

This clonotype was counted a few times. The rearrangement links TRBV11-2 to TRBJ2-7; 8 positions agree with TRBD1. After removal of 5 bases from V and 1 base from J, the junction contained 7 bases not matched to a gene. Germline-derived CDR1 and CDR2 are SGHAT and FQNNGV. The CDR3 is 15 residues long. The CDR3 coding sequence is TGTGCCAGCAGCATATCCAGGGGGCCTTCCTACGAGCAGTACTTC. Encoded protein: CASSISRGPSYEQYF. Supplemented by reference TRBV11-2 and TRBJ2-7, the full variable domain reads EAGVAQSPRYKIIEKRQSVAFWCNPISGHATLYWYQQILGQGPKLLIQFQNNGVVDDSQLPKDRFSAERLKGVDSTLKIQPAKLEDSAVYLCASSISRGPSYEQYFGPGTRLTVT.

The chain joins TRBV9 to TRBJ2-2, with D unclear. The CDR3 runs to 13 residues. Between the trimmed V and J ends, which lost 8 bases and 0 bases, there was a span of 8 bases. The germline V gene encodes CDR1 SGDLS and CDR2 YYNGEE. This CDR3 reads CASDNANTGELFF. CDR3 sequence (DNA): TGTGCCAGTGATAACGCGAACACCGGGGAGCTGTTTTTT.

The chain couples TRBV25-1 to TRBJ2-5; D is possibly TRBD1 (5 bases). The CDR3 has 13 amino acids. Trimming stripped 7 bases from V and 5 bases from J, with 14 bases between. Germline V gives CDR1 MGHDK, CDR2 SYGVNS. The CDR3 loop is CASNAGFLETQYF. Here the CDR3 DNA reads TGTGCCAGCAATGCAGGGTTCTTGGAGACCCAGTACTTC.

This chain connects TRBV3-1 to TRBJ1-1; D possibly corresponds to TRBD1 (5 bases). There are 13 residues in the CDR3. With 4 bases removed from V and 8 bases from J, the gap between germline ends came to 14 bases. The germline V gene encodes CDR1 LGHDT and CDR2 YNNKEL (reference sequence). The DNA for the CDR3 is TGTGCCAGCAGCCGAGGGGCCCCCTCCGAAGCTTTCTTT. It encodes CASSRGAPSEAFF.

The chain combines TRBV27 with TRBJ2-3; TRBD1 agrees at 7 bases. Germline CDR1 reads MNHEY; CDR2 reads SMNVEV (reference sequence). The CDR3 covers 14 residues. V trimming: 4 bases; J trimming: 2 bases; junction bases outside the gene matches: 3. CDR3 residues: CASSWTGLTDTQYF. CDR3 DNA sequence: TGTGCCAGCAGTTGGACAGGACTCACAGATACGCAGTATTTT.

This CDR3 reads CASGLVAVGQEDTQYF. The DNA for the CDR3 is TGTGCTAGTGGTTTGGTGGCGGTTGGGCAGGAAGATACGCAGTATTTT. The chain couples TRBV12-5 to TRBJ2-3; D unclear. Trimming pared 0 bases from V and 5 bases from J, leaving 15 bases between. Germline V gene lookup returns CDR1 LGHNT and CDR2 FRNRAP. The CDR3 contains 16 residues.